This T cell receptor beta chain originates from a study of CXCR3-negative and CXCR3-positive naive CD8 T cells. Worth noting for this clonotype: Its antigen is not known.

General observations from the study: Comparison of naive CXCR3-negative and CXCR3-positive cells revealed similar TRBV-TRBJ usage, while memory cells differed. For CXCR3-positive naive cells, TRB CDR3s were more hydrophobic than those of CXCR3-negative naive cells.

Preparation of TRB cDNA libraries relied on 5' RACE carrying UMI labels. Using the 5' RACE reads, TCRdb records one entry per CDR3 protein without DNA. Its clone listing holds 130,000 to 150,000 distinct CDR3 sequences. CDR1 is MNHEY, CDR2 SVGEGT, per germline. The CDR3 runs 18 residues. V usage is TRBV6-2 or TRBV6-3 and J usage is TRBJ2-1; TCRdb's D call, TRBD2, is unchecked because there is no DNA. The sequenced sample was naive CXCR3+ CD8+ T cells from blood. The sample's subset: CD45RO-CCR7+CD27+CD95- naive CD8+ T cells expressing CXCR3 (TNR3+). This clonotype originated in a human donor in good health. Some clones in this sample may be carry-over from other donors' samples. The CDR3 loop reads CASSYELRGLATEGEQFF.